Following are 31 T cell receptor beta chains from one sample sequenced in a study of PD-L1 blockade in urothelial cancer. This sample's time point: pretreatment peripheral blood. The assay was immunoSEQ multiplex PCR, and TCRdb's table has in-frame clones only and misses some. The sample has about 95,000 clones, around 86% seen once; the top ten hold 2% to 2.5%. The sequences come from PBMCs, collected around atezolizumab (anti-PD-L1) treatment. These receptors were taken from a man between 60 and 75 years old with urothelial cancer.

The table lists this clone with a count of one. This chain links TRBV28 with TRBJ1-1; weak D call: TRBD1 (5 bases). Germline V gene sequence: CDR1 MDHEN, CDR2 SYDVKM. There are 14 residues in the CDR3. V was clipped by 7 bases and J by 2 bases, with 14 bases between them. CDR3 amino acids: CASKRQSENTEAFF. CDR3 bases: TGTGCCAGCAAACGACAGTCGGAAAACACTGAAGCTTTCTTT.

J is TRBJ2-1 and V is TRBV10-3; TRBD2 agrees at 8 bases. Unmatched junction bases numbered 5, after V lost 5 bases and J lost 2 bases. Looked up from germline, CDR1 is ENHRY and CDR2 is SYGVKD. This CDR3 comprises 15 residues. The CDR3 nucleotides are TGTGCCATCAGTATCGAACTAGCGGCCTACAATGAGCAGTTCTTC. Encoded protein: CAISIELAAYNEQFF.

This chain links TRBV10-3 with TRBJ2-1; possibly TRBD2 for D (5 bases). CDR1 is ENHRY and CDR2 is SYGVKD in the germline V gene. This CDR3 contains 14 residues. Trimming left V 7 bases short and J 8 bases short, with 18 bases between. CDR3 sequence (DNA): TGTGCCATCAAAGGACTCGCCCTAGGTCATGAGCAGTTCTTC. Protein sequence: CAIKGLALGHEQFF.

The rearrangement uses TRBV7-3 and TRBJ1-2, with 8 bases fitting TRBD1. The CDR3 runs 16 residues. Germline values: CDR1 SGHTA, CDR2 FQGTGA. The J segment lost 4 bases and the V segment lost 5 bases, leaving 12 bases of the junction unmatched. The CDR3 reads CASSPEPQTGVYGYTF. CDR3 sequence (DNA): TGTGCCAGCAGCCCCGAACCCCAGACAGGGGTCTATGGCTACACCTTC.

The chain couples TRBV15 to TRBJ1-2, with TRBD1 matching over 7 bases. The V gene's germline CDR1 is LNHNV and CDR2 YYDKDF (reference sequence). The CDR3 extends over 15 amino acids. Germline trimming cut 0 bases from V and 8 bases from J; bases unmatched to any gene: 9. CDR3 sequence (DNA): TGTGCCACCAGCAGAGATCCTCAACAGGGGAAGGGCTACACCTTC. Translating gives CATSRDPQQGKGYTF.

The chain carries TRBV4-3 and TRBJ2-1; TRBD2 agrees at 10 bases. The CDR3 is made up of 16 amino acids. In germline, CDR1 is LGHNA, CDR2 YSLEER. The ends lost 4 bases at V and 0 bases at J; junction bases unmatched: 3. The CDR3: CASSRAGGSSYNEQFF. The CDR3, as DNA: TGCGCCAGCAGCCGAGCGGGGGGGAGCTCCTACAATGAGCAGTTCTTC.

The chain is built from TRBV27 and TRBJ2-3; D perhaps matches TRBD1 (5 bases). Trimming took 1 base from V and 3 from J, leaving 11 bases between them. This CDR3 contains 15 residues. CDR1 MNHEY and CDR2 SMNVEV come from the germline V gene (reference sequence). CDR3 loop: CASSLYDSTTDTQYF. As DNA, the CDR3 is TGTGCCAGCAGTTTATATGACAGCACGACAGATACGCAGTATTTT.

This chain's CDR3 is CASGPGGGYEQYF. The CDR3, as DNA: TGTGCCAGTGGGCCCGGGGGGGGATACGAGCAGTACTTC. The V gene is TRBV19, the J gene TRBJ2-7; 8 nucleotides line up with TRBD2. CDR1 LNHDA and CDR2 SQIVND come from the germline V gene (reference sequence). This CDR3 contains 13 residues. Unmatched junction bases numbered 7, after V lost 8 bases and J lost 4 bases.

The V and J genes are TRBV5-4 and TRBJ2-4; 7 positions match TRBD2. This CDR3 contains 17 residues. The germline V gene encodes CDR1 SGHNT and CDR2 YYREEE (reference sequence). The V gene end was trimmed by 3 bases and the J gene end by 4 bases; junction bases not matched to a gene: 13. The CDR3 DNA sequence: TGTGCCAGCAGCTCCCCCCCGGCGGGAGCCGGTAAAAACATTCAGTACTTC. The encoded protein is CASSSPPAGAGKNIQYF. Full variable domain (rest looked up from reference TRBV5-4 and TRBJ2-4): ETGVTQSPTHLIKTRGQQVTLRCSSQSGHNTVSWYQQALGQGPQFIFQYYREEENGRGNFPPRFSGLQFPNYSSELNVNALELDDSALYLCASSSPPAGAGKNIQYFGAGTRLSVL.

This chain joins TRBV25-1 and TRBJ1-1; possibly TRBD1 for D (6 bases). Trimming left V 8 bases short and J 1 base short, with 14 bases between. This CDR3 is 14 amino acids long. CDR1 is MGHDK and CDR2 is SYGVNS in the germline V gene. The CDR3 region has the DNA TGTGCCAGCCGAAGAGGGGGGGGGAACACTGAAGCTTTCTTT. This codes for CASRRGGGNTEAFF.

This clone was observed once. This chain connects TRBV6-5 to TRBJ2-3; 8 bases map to TRBD1. With V trimmed by 6 bases and J by 4 bases, 9 bases remained unmatched. The CDR3 totals 15 residues. In germline, CDR1 is MNHEY, CDR2 SVGAGI. CDR3 loop: CASSLTGGLPDTQYF. Here the CDR3 DNA reads TGTGCCAGCAGCCTCACAGGGGGTCTCCCAGATACGCAGTATTTT.

In its sample, this clone was seen a few times. The chain carries TRBV5-5 and TRBJ2-1, with TRBD2 matching 10 bases. The V gene's germline CDR1 is SGHKS and CDR2 YYEKEE (reference sequence). The CDR3 consists of 17 residues. V shed 4 bases and J 1 base; nucleotides not matched to a gene: 8. The CDR3 spells CASSHQPGLASYNEQFF. The CDR3 DNA reads TGTGCCAGCAGCCATCAACCGGGACTAGCGTCCTACAATGAGCAGTTCTTC. The whole variable domain, filled in from reference TRBV5-5 and TRBJ2-1, reads DAGVTQSPTHLIKTRGQQVTLRCSPISGHKSVSWYQQVLGQGPQFIFQYYEKEERGRGNFPDRFSARQFPNYSSELNVNALLLGDSALYLCASSHQPGLASYNEQFFGPGTRLTVL.

The gene calls are TRBV6-6 and TRBJ2-1; D remains unclear. V dropped 6 bases and J dropped 0 bases, with 9 bases sitting between them. The CDR3 consists of 14 residues. Germline CDR1 MNHNY, CDR2 SVGAGI (reference sequence). This CDR3 reads CASSPGSSYNEQFF. The CDR3 nucleotides read TGTGCCAGCAGCCCCGGGTCCTCCTACAATGAGCAGTTCTTC.

The chain is built from TRBV11-2 and TRBJ2-7, with TRBD2 matching 8 bases. Germline CDR1 and CDR2: SGHAT and FQNNGV. The CDR3 loop spans 14 amino acids. The ends lost 4 bases at V and 1 base at J; junction bases unmatched: 3. CDR3 protein: CASSWVAGSYEQYF. CDR3 coding DNA: TGTGCCAGCAGCTGGGTAGCGGGATCCTACGAGCAGTACTTC.

The V and J genes are TRBV4-2 and TRBJ2-1, with TRBD2 matching 14 bases. The CDR3 is 17 amino acids. With 2 bases clipped from V and 10 bases from J, the junction kept 10 bases outside the gene matches. Germline values: CDR1 LGHNA, CDR2 YNFKEQ. This chain's CDR3 is CASSQSPGLAGGSEQFF. CDR3 nucleotides: TGTGCCAGCAGCCAAAGCCCTGGACTAGCGGGGGGATCCGAGCAGTTCTTC.

This chain joins TRBV12-5 and TRBJ1-1; no firm D call. V lost 6 bases and J 0 bases, leaving 8 bases between the germline ends. CDR1 is LGHNT, CDR2 FRNRAP, per germline. CDR3 length: 13 amino acids. The CDR3 protein is CASGATMNTEAFF. CDR3 DNA sequence: TGTGCTAGTGGCGCTACGATGAACACTGAAGCTTTCTTT.

The chain has TRBV30 and TRBJ2-5, with a possible D match to TRBD2 (6 bases). Germline lookup yields CDR1 GTSNPN and CDR2 SVGIG (reference sequence). This CDR3 comprises 12 residues. The V end lost 4 bases, the J end lost 5 bases, and 11 bases lay between the germline ends. For the CDR3, the DNA is TGTGCCTGGACGGTTGGGGGGGAGACCCAGTACTTC. As protein: CAWTVGGETQYF.

In nucleotides, the CDR3 is TGTGCCAGCTCACTCCGGGACAGTCATGAAAAACTGTTTTTT. Encoded protein: CASSLRDSHEKLFF. The chain joins TRBV18 to TRBJ1-4, with 7 bases aligning to TRBD1. Germline CDR1 is KGHSH and CDR2 is LQKENI. This CDR3 has 14 residues. The trim removed 4 bases at V and 6 bases at J, leaving 5 bases unmatched.

This clone has just a few counts. The V call is TRBV6-1, the J call TRBJ2-5; possibly TRBD1 for D (5 bases). The CDR3 loop spans 13 amino acids. The germline V gene encodes CDR1 MNHNS and CDR2 SASEGT. V dropped 9 bases and J dropped 1 base, with 12 bases sitting between them. The DNA for the CDR3 is TGTGCCAGACACGACAGTACCCAAGAGACCCAGTACTTC. The encoded protein is CARHDSTQETQYF.

This chain links TRBV7-3 with TRBJ1-2; TRBD1 might be the D (5 bases). V lost 4 bases and J lost 6, with 12 bases in between. The germline V gene encodes CDR1 SGHTA and CDR2 FQGTGA. The CDR3 is 13 amino acids. The CDR3 region is CASSYQGLNGYTF. CDR3 nucleotides: TGTGCCAGCAGCTACCAGGGACTAAATGGCTACACCTTC.

The V gene is TRBV19, the J gene TRBJ2-1, with D possibly being TRBD2 (5 bases). There are 15 residues in the CDR3. Germline CDR1 LNHDA, CDR2 SQIVND (reference sequence). The V gene lost 8 bases and the J gene lost 5 bases, with 19 bases spanning the gap. This CDR3 reads CASRTVEGTNNEQFF. The DNA of the CDR3 is TGTGCCAGTCGCACGGTAGAGGGAACCAACAATGAGCAGTTCTTC. The full variable domain, rest sourced from reference TRBV19 and TRBJ2-1, is DGGITQSPKYLFRKEGQNVTLSCEQNLNHDAMYWYRQDPGQGLRLIYYSQIVNDFQKGDIAEGYSVSREKKESFPLTVTSAQKNPTAFYLCASRTVEGTNNEQFFGPGTRLTVL.

V gene TRBV30 combines with J gene TRBJ2-5; 7 bases agree with TRBD1. Trimming cost V 2 bases and J 1 base; bases outside gene matches: 7. CDR1 is GTSNPN and CDR2 is SVGIG in the germline V gene (reference sequence). The CDR3 has 15 amino acids. The CDR3 here is CAWSPPGQPQETQYF. The CDR3, as DNA: TGTGCCTGGAGTCCACCGGGACAGCCCCAAGAGACCCAGTACTTC. Full variable domain (remainder filled in from reference TRBV30 and TRBJ2-5): SQTIHQWPATLVQPVGSPLSLECTVEGTSNPNLYWYRQAAGRGLQLLFYSVGIGQISSEVPQNLSASRPQDRQFILSSKKLLLSDSGFYLCAWSPPGQPQETQYFGPGTRLLVL.

The chain links TRBV9 to TRBJ2-2, with D tentatively TRBD1 (5 bases). Trimming shortened V by 3 bases and J by 3 bases, and 24 bases separated the two germline ends. The CDR3 runs to 19 residues. Germline V gene data show CDR1 as SGDLS and CDR2 as YYNGEE. Here the CDR3 reads CASSARVWIGQGDTGELFF. CDR3 sequence (DNA): TGTGCCAGCAGCGCGAGAGTTTGGATTGGGCAAGGGGACACCGGGGAGCTGTTTTTT.

The chain uses TRBV2 and TRBJ2-1; the D gene is possibly TRBD1 (6 bases). Germline V gene data show CDR1 as SNHLY and CDR2 as FYNNEI. This CDR3 is 15 amino acids long. V lost 5 bases, J lost 6 bases, and 17 bases lay in between. The CDR3 DNA reads TGTGCCAGCAGTCGACGACAGGCCCCACTCAATGAGCAGTTCTTC. As protein: CASSRRQAPLNEQFF.

The rearrangement links TRBV2 to TRBJ2-7; a weak D match, TRBD1 (6 bases). The CDR3 is 13 amino acids. V lost 10 bases to trimming and J lost 0 bases, with 13 bases between them. The germline CDR1 and CDR2 sequences are SNHLY and FYNNEI. The CDR3 DNA follows: TGTGCCACCTCTCGAGGGGGCTCCTACGAGCAGTACTTC. Its protein is CATSRGGSYEQYF. Full variable domain (remainder filled in from reference TRBV2 and TRBJ2-7): EPEVTQTPSHQVTQMGQEVILRCVPISNHLYFYWYRQILGQKVEFLVSFYNNEISEKSEIFDDQFSVERPDGSNFTLKIRSTKLEDSAMYFCATSRGGSYEQYFGPGTRLTVT.

The chain joins TRBV4-2 to TRBJ1-5, with 7 nucleotides matching TRBD1. CDR3 length equals 15 residues. The trim removed 2 bases at V and 5 bases at J, leaving 6 bases unmatched. Germline lookup yields CDR1 LGHNA and CDR2 YNFKEQ. CDR3 region: CASSQPQGTDQPQHF. The CDR3 bases are TGTGCCAGCAGCCAACCACAGGGGACGGATCAGCCCCAGCATTTT.

For this clone: The germline gene is not matched at one end of the junction; a read error may be the cause. V usage is TRBV28 and J usage is TRBJ2-7, with 8 bases aligning to TRBD2. Germline values: CDR1 MDHEN, CDR2 SYDVKM. This CDR3 region has 12 residues. The CDR3 loop reads CACSGGAYEQYF. In nucleotides, the CDR3 is TGTGCCTGCAGCGGGGGAGCCTACGAGCAGTACTTC.

The chain employs TRBV28 and TRBJ2-7; 7 nucleotides match TRBD2. Losses at the gene ends were 8 bases for V and 3 bases for J; bases not matched to a gene: 7. Germline V gene lookup returns CDR1 MDHEN and CDR2 SYDVKM. This CDR3 region has 13 residues. The CDR3 is CASREDPIYEQYF. The CDR3 bases are TGTGCCAGCCGGGAGGACCCCATCTACGAGCAGTACTTC. Using reference TRBV28 and TRBJ2-7 for the parts outside the CDR3, the full variable domain is DVKVTQSSRYLVKRTGEKVFLECVQDMDHENMFWYRQDPGLGLRLIYFSYDVKMKEKGDIPEGYSVSREKKERFSLILESASTNQTSMYLCASREDPIYEQYFGPGTRLTVT.

J is TRBJ2-1 and V is TRBV12-5, with 9 positions matching TRBD1. The V gene's germline CDR1 is LGHNT and CDR2 FRNRAP. V was clipped by 0 bases and J by 0 bases; unmatched bases: 12. CDR3 length equals 20 residues. CDR3 sequence: CASGLVIWTGALLSYNEQFF. The CDR3 region has the DNA TGTGCTAGTGGTTTGGTTATTTGGACAGGGGCCCTCCTCTCCTACAATGAGCAGTTCTTC.

The CDR3 loop is CASSAPGQGNTGELFF. The DNA for the CDR3 is TGTGCCAGCAGCGCCCCGGGACAGGGGAACACCGGGGAGCTGTTTTTT. V usage is TRBV11-2 and J usage is TRBJ2-2; 9 bases map to TRBD1. V dropped 5 bases and J dropped 1; count of bases not matched to a gene: 5. The CDR3 length is 16 residues. CDR1 SGHAT and CDR2 FQNNGV come from the germline V gene.

The CDR3 bases are TGTGCCAGCAGCCGCCGAGGGCCCGGCAACGAAAAACTGTTTTTT. Translating it yields CASSRRGPGNEKLFF. The rearrangement joins TRBV11-2 to TRBJ1-4; D gene uncertain. Germline values: CDR1 SGHAT, CDR2 FQNNGV. The ends were cut back, 5 bases at V and 8 bases at J, with 18 bases in the middle. The CDR3 covers 15 residues.